The sequence of this TCR beta chain was determined in a study of cytomegalovirus exposure and HLA in healthy donors. Germline values: CDR1 KGHSH, CDR2 LQKENI. J lost 6 bases, V lost 3 bases, and 5 bases had no gene match. This CDR3 comprises 14 residues. PCR primers comprised 60 Vbeta and 13 Jbeta primers. The method was immunoSEQ multiplex PCR; TCRdb's version includes in-frame clones alone and lacks a portion of them. The table has some 170,000 clones, more than 70% seen once. The sample holds a few counts of this clone. Antigen unknown. Study observations and caveats: Productive status was seen about 90% or about 30% of the time for most TCR beta V segments in an earlier analysis. Common viral pathogens were later found to be apparently linked to several of the most significant clusters. Later analysis associated a missense DCLRE1C variant with TCR beta V- and J-gene trimming.

The chain combines TRBV18 with TRBJ2-3; 8 nucleotides match TRBD2. Sample: PBMCs. The sequence was collected from a man between 60 and 70 years old in good health and CMV-seronegative. CDR3 sequence: CASSPAGRADTQYF. CDR3 coding DNA: TGTGCCAGCTCACCGGCCGGGAGGGCCGATACGCAGTATTTT.